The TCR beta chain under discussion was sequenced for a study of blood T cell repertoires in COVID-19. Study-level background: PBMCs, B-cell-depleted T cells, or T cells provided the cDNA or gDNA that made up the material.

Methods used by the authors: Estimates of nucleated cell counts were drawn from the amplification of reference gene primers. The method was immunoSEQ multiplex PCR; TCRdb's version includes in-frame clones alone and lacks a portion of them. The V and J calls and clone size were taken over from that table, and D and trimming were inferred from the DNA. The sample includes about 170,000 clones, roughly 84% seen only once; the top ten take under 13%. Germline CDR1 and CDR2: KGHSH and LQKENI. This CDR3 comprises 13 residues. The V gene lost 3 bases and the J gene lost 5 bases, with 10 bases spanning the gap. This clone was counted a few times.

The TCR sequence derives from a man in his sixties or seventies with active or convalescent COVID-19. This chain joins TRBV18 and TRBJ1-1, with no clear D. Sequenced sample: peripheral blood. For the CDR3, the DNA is TGTGCCAGCTCACCCTCGGTCGGGACTGAAGCTTTCTTT. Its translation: CASSPSVGTEAFF.